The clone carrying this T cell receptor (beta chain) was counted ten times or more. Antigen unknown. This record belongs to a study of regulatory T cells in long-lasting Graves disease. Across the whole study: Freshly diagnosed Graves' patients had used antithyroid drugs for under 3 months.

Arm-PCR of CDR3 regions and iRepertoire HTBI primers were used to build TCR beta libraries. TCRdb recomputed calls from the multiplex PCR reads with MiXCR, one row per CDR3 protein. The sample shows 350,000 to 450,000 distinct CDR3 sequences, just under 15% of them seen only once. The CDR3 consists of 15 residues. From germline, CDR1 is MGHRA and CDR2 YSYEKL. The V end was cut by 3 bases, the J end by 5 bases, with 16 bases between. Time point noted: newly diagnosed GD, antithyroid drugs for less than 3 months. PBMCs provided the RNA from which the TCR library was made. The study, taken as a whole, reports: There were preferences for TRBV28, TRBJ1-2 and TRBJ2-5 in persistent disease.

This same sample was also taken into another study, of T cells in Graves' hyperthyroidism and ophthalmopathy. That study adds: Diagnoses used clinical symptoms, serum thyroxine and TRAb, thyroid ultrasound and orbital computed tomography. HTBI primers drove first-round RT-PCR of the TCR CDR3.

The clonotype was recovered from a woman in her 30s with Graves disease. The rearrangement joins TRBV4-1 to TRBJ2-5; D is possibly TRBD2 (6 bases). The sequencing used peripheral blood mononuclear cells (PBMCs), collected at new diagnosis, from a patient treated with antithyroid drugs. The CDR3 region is CASSQVTGSGETQYF. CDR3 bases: TGCGCCAGCAGCCAGGTCACCGGGAGCGGGGAGACCCAGTACTTC.